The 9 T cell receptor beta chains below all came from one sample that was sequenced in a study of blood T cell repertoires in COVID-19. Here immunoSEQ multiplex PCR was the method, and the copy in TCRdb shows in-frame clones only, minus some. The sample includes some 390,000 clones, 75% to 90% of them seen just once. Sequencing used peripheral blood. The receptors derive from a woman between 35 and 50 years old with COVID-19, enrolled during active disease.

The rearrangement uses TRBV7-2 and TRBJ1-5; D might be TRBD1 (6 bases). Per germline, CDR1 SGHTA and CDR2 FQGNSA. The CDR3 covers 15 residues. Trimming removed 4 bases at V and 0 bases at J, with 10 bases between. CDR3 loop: CASSWGGLSNQPQHF. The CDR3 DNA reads TGTGCCAGCAGCTGGGGGGGCCTTAGCAATCAGCCCCAGCATTTT. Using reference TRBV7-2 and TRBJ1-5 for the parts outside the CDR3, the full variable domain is GAGVSQSPSNKVTEKGKDVELRCDPISGHTALYWYRQSLGQGLEFLIYFQGNSAPDKSGLPSDRFSAERTGGSVSTLTIQRTQQEDSAVYLCASSWGGLSNQPQHFGDGTRLSIL.

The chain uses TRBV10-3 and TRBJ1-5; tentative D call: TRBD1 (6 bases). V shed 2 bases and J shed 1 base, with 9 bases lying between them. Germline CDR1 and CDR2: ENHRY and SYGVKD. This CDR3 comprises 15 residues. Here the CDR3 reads CAISETRGSNQPQHF. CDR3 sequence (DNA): TGTGCCATCAGTGAGACCAGGGGAAGCAATCAGCCCCAGCATTTT.

The CDR3 is CASSLILTGPTYEQYF. For the CDR3, the DNA is TGTGCCAGCAGTTTAATTCTCACAGGGCCCACCTACGAGCAGTACTTC. The rearrangement joins TRBV28 to TRBJ2-7, with D tentatively TRBD1 (6 bases). Germline lookup yields CDR1 MDHEN and CDR2 SYDVKM. The CDR3 length is 16 residues. The ends were cut back, 2 bases at V and 2 bases at J, with 16 bases in the middle. The entire variable domain, with the rest obtained from reference TRBV28 and TRBJ2-7, is as follows: DVKVTQSSRYLVKRTGEKVFLECVQDMDHENMFWYRQDPGLGLRLIYFSYDVKMKEKGDIPEGYSVSREKKERFSLILESASTNQTSMYLCASSLILTGPTYEQYFGPGTRLTVT.

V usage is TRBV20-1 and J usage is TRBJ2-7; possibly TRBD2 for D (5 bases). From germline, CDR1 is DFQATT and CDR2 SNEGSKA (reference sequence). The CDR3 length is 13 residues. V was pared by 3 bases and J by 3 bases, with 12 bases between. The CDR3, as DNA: TGCAGTGCTAGTGCCCTAGCAGGCTACGAGCAGTACTTC. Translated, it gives CSASALAGYEQYF.

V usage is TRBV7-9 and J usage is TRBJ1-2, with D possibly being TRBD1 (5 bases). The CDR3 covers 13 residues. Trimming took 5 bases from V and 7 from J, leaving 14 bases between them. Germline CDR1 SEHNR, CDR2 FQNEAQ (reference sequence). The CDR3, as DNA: TGTGCCAGCAGCCAGGGCTCCCTCAGTGGCTACACCTTC. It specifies CASSQGSLSGYTF. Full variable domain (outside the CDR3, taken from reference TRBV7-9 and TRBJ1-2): DTGVSQNPRHKITKRGQNVTFRCDPISEHNRLYWYRQTLGQGPEFLTYFQNEAQLEKSRLLSDRFSAERPKGSFSTLEIQRTEQGDSAMYLCASSQGSLSGYTFGSGTRLTVV.

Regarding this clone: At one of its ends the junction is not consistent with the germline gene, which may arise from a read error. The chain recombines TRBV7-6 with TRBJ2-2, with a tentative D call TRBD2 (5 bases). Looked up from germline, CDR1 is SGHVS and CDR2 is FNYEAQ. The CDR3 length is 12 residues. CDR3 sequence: CASSPPVREPFF. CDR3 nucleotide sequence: TGTGCCAGCAGCCCGCCAGTTAGGGAGCCGTTTTTT.

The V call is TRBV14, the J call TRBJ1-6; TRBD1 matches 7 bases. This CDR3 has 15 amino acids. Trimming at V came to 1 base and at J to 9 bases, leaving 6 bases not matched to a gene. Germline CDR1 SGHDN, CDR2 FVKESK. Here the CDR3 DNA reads TGTGCCAGCAGCCAAGGACAGGGAGGCTTTTCACCCCTCCACTTT. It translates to CASSQGQGGFSPLHF.

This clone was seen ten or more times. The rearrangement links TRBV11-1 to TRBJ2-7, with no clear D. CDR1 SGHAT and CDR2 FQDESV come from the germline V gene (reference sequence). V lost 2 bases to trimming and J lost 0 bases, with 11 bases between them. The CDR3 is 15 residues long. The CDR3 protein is CASSLRTAYSYEQYF. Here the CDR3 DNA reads TGTGCCAGCAGCTTAAGAACAGCCTACTCCTACGAGCAGTACTTC.

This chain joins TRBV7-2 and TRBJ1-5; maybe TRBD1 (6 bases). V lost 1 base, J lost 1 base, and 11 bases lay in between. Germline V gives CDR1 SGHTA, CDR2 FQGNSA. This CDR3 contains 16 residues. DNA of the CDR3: TGTGCCAGCAGCTTAGTGGCAGGGGTGAGCAATCAGCCCCAGCATTTT. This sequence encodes CASSLVAGVSNQPQHF.